This TCR beta chain was identified in a study of shared clonotypes between healthy human individuals. Trimming took 8 bases from V and 3 from J, leaving 19 bases between them. This CDR3 has 15 amino acids. In germline, CDR1 is MNHEY, CDR2 SMNVEV (reference sequence). Both subsets, CD45RA+ naive and CD45RA-negative memory, were split from the CD4+ cells. Produced via immunoSEQ multiplex PCR; TCRdb's table is partial and in-frame only. The sample yields around 1,100,000 clones, about 72% seen once. The chain combines TRBV27 with TRBJ1-2; the D is unclear. The source material was memory CD4+ T cells from PBMCs. Subset defined: CD45RA-negative fraction. This TCR was sampled from a man between 18 and 29 years old in good health. Some clones in this sample may be carry-over from other donors' samples. The CDR3 DNA is TGTGCCAGCTGGGAGGCGCGGGGTGCGGACTATGGCTACACCTTC. Amino acids: CASWEARGADYGYTF.